The source of this T cell receptor (beta chain) is a study of T cell changes during pregnancy in multiple sclerosis. CDR3 length: 14 residues. Germline V lookup: CDR1 PRHDT, CDR2 FYEKMQ (reference sequence). Trimming took off 2 bases at V and 3 bases at J, with 8 bases between the two ends. Sequenced by immunoSEQ multiplex PCR; TCRdb stores in-frame clones only, minus some. The sample records fewer than 13,000 clones, under 85% being singletons. The chain links TRBV13 to TRBJ1-5; tentatively, D is TRBD1 (5 bases). This receptor was identified in a female donor in good health, enrolled as a control in a pregnancy study. The specimen was CD8+ T cells from peripheral blood mononuclear cells, collected in the third trimester of pregnancy. The CDR3 DNA reads TGTGCCAGCAGCTTACGACAGTTCAATCAGCCCCAGCATTTT. Translating it yields CASSLRQFNQPQHF.